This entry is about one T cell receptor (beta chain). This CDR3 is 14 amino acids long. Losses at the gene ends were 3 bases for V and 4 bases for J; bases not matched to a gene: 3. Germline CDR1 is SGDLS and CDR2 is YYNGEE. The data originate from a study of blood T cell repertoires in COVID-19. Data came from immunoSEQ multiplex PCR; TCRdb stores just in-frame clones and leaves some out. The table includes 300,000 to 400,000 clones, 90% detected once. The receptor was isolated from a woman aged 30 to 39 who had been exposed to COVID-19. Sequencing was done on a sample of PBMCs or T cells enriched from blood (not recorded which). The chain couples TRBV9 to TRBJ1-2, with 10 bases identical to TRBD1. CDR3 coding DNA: TGTGCCAGCAGCGACCGGGACAGGGGCTATGGCTACACCTTC. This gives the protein CASSDRDRGYGYTF. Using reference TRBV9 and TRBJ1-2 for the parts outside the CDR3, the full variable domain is DSGVTQTPKHLITATGQRVTLRCSPRSGDLSVYWYQQSLDQGLQFLIQYYNGEERAKGNILERFSAQQFPDLHSELNLSSLELGDSALYFCASSDRDRGYGYTFGSGTRLTVV.